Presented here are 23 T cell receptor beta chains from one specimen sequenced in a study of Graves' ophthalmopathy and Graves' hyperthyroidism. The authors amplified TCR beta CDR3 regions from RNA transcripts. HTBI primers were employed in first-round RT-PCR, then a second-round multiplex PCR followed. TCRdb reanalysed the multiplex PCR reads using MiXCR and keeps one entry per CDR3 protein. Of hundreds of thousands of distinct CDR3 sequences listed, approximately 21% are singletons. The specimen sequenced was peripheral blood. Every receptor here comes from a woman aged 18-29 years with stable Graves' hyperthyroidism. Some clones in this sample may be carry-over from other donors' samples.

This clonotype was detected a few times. CDR3 protein: CASSVGVHETQYF. CDR3 DNA sequence: TGTGCCAGCAGCGTAGGCGTACACGAGACCCAGTACTTC. The chain combines TRBV9 with TRBJ2-5; D gene unclear. The CDR3 contains 13 residues. V was clipped by 0 bases and J by 5 bases, with 8 bases between them. Per germline, CDR1 SGDLS and CDR2 YYNGEE.

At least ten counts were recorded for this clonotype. The DNA for the CDR3 is TGTGCCAGCAGCTTTTCGGTCTGGCAGGGGGGCCAGCCCCAGCATTTT. This gives the protein CASSFSVWQGGQPQHF. This sequence joins TRBV5-6 and TRBJ1-5, with 7 bases matching TRBD1. The germline V gene has CDR1 SGHDT and CDR2 YYEEEE. J lost 7 bases, V lost 2 bases, and 12 bases had no gene match. CDR3 length equals 16 residues. The entire variable domain, with the rest obtained from reference TRBV5-6 and TRBJ1-5, is as follows: DAGVTQSPTHLIKTRGQQVTLRCSPKSGHDTVSWYQQALGQGPQFIFQYYEEEERQRGNFPDRFSGHQFPNYSSELNVNALLLGDSALYLCASSFSVWQGGQPQHFGDGTRLSIL.

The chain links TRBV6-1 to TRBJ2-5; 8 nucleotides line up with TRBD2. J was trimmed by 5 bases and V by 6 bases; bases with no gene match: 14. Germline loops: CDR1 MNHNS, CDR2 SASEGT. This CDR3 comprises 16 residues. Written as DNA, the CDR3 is TGTGCCAGCAGAGCTTTAGCGGGGACGAGGATGGAGACCCAGTACTTC. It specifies CASRALAGTRMETQYF.

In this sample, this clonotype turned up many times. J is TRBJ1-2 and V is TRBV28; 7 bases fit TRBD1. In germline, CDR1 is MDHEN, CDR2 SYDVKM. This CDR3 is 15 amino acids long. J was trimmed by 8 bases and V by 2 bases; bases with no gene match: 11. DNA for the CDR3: TGTGCCAGCAGTTTAAACCCACAGGGGAGGGAGGGCTACACCTTC. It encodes CASSLNPQGREGYTF.

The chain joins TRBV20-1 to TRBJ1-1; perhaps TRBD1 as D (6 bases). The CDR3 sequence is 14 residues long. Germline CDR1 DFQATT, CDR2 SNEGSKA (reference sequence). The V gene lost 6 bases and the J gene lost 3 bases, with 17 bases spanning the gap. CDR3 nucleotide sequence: TGCAGTGCCATCGGTTGGACAGCTGACACTGAAGCTTTCTTT. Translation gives CSAIGWTADTEAFF.

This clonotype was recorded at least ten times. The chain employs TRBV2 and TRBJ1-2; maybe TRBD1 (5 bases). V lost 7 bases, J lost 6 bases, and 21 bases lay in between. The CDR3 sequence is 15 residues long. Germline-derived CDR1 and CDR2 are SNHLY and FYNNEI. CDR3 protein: CASTYARGGADGYTF. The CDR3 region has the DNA TGTGCCAGCACCTACGCCCGGGGAGGGGCAGATGGCTACACCTTC.

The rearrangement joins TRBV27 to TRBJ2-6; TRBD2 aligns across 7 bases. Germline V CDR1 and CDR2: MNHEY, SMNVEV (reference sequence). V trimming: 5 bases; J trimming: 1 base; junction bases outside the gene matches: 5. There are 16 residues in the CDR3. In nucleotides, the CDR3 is TGTGCCAGCAGTGGGGGGGGAACTTCTGGGGCCAACGTCCTGACTTTC. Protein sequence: CASSGGGTSGANVLTF.

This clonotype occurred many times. Here the CDR3 reads CASTPRVRDGYTF. The CDR3 DNA sequence: TGCGCCAGCACCCCTCGCGTAAGGGATGGCTACACCTTC. The chain employs TRBV10-2 and TRBJ1-2, with D hard to call. Germline loops: CDR1 WSHSY, CDR2 SAAADI. Trimming cost V 7 bases and J 6 bases, with 15 bases left between them. The CDR3 consists of 13 residues.

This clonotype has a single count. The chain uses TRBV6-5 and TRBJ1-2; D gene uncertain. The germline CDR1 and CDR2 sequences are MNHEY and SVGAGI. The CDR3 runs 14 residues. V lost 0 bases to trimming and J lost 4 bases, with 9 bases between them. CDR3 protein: CASSYSRALYGYTF. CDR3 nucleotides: TGTGCCAGCAGTTACTCGCGAGCCCTCTATGGCTACACCTTC.

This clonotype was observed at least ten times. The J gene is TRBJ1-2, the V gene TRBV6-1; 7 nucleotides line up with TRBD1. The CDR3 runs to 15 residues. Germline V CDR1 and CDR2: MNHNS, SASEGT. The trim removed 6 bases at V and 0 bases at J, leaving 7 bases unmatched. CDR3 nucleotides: TGTGCCAGCAGACCCGACAGGGAGCCTAACTATGGCTACACCTTC. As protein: CASRPDREPNYGYTF.

The CDR3 sequence: CASSFFPGAGFHEQYF. For the CDR3, the DNA is TGTGCCAGCAGTTTCTTCCCAGGCGCGGGGTTCCACGAGCAGTACTTC. This rearrangement joins TRBV28 to TRBJ2-7, with D perhaps TRBD2 (6 bases). CDR1 is MDHEN and CDR2 is SYDVKM in the germline V gene. The V end was cut by 3 bases, the J end by 5 bases, with 20 bases between. This CDR3 comprises 16 residues.

This CDR3 reads CASSLVVGGDEAFF. The DNA of the CDR3 is TGTGCCAGCAGCTTAGTGGTGGGAGGCGACGAAGCTTTCTTT. The chain couples TRBV7-9 to TRBJ1-1; D unclear. CDR1 is SEHNR and CDR2 is FQNEAQ in the germline V gene (reference sequence). V was cut by 1 base and J by 8 bases, with 14 bases left in between. The CDR3 covers 14 residues.

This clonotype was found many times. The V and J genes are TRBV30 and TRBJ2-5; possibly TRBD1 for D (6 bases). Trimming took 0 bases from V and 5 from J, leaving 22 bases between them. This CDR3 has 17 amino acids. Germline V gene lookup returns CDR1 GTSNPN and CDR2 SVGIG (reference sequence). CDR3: CAWSVPLIQGIWETQYF. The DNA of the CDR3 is TGTGCCTGGAGTGTACCATTAATCCAGGGGATTTGGGAGACCCAGTACTTC.

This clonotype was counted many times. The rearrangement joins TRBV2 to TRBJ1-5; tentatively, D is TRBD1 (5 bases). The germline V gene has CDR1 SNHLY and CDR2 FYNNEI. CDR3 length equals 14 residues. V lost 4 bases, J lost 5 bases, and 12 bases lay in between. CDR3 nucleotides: TGTGCCAGCAGTGGGTGGAGGGGAGATCAGCCCCAGCATTTT. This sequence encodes CASSGWRGDQPQHF.

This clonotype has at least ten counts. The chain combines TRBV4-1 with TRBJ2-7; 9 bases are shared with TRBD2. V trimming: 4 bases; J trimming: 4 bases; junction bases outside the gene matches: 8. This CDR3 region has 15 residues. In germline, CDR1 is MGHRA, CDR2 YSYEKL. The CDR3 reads CASSLTAGGYYEQYF. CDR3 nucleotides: TGCGCCAGCAGCCTAACGGCGGGAGGGTATTACGAGCAGTACTTC.

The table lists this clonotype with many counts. The CDR3 region has the DNA TGTGCCAGCAGATATCAGGCCAGCAATCAGCCCCAGCATTTT. It translates to CASRYQASNQPQHF. The V call is TRBV27, the J call TRBJ1-5; D unclear. The V gene's germline CDR1 is MNHEY and CDR2 SMNVEV (reference sequence). The CDR3 sequence is 14 residues long. V lost 6 bases to trimming and J lost 1 base, with 10 bases between them.

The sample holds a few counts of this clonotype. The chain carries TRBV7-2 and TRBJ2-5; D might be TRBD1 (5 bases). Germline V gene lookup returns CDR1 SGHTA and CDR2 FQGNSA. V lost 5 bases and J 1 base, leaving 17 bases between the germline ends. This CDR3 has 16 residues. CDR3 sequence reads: CASSTRKTGIQETQYF. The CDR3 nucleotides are TGTGCCAGCAGCACCCGGAAAACAGGAATCCAAGAGACCCAGTACTTC.

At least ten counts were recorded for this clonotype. CDR3 nucleotide sequence: TGCAGTGCTAGAGATCAGCGCAGGGCCCGATTGAGCTACACCTTC. Its protein is CSARDQRRARLSYTF. This chain uses TRBV20-1 with TRBJ1-2; D may be TRBD1 (5 bases). Deletions cut 0 bases from V and 9 bases from J, with 20 bases between. The CDR3 contains 15 residues. Germline lookup yields CDR1 DFQATT and CDR2 SNEGSKA (reference sequence).

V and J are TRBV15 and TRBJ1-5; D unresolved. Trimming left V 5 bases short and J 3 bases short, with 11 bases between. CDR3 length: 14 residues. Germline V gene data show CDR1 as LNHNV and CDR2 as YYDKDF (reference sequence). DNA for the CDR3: TGTGCCACCAGCCTCGGACGGCACAATCAGCCCCAGCATTTT. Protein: CATSLGRHNQPQHF.

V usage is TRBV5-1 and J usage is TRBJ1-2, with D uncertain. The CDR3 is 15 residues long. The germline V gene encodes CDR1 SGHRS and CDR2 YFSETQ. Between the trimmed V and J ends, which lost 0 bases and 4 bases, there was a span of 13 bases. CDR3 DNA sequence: TGCGCCAGCAGCTTGGGGGGTCCCGCTGCCTATGGCTACACCTTC. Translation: CASSLGGPAAYGYTF.

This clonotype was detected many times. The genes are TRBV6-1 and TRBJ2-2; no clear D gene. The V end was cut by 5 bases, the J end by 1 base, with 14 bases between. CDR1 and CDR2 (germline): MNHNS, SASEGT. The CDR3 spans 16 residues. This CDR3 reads CASSKSRQMNTGELFF. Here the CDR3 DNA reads TGTGCCAGCAGTAAAAGTCGGCAGATGAACACCGGGGAGCTGTTTTTT.

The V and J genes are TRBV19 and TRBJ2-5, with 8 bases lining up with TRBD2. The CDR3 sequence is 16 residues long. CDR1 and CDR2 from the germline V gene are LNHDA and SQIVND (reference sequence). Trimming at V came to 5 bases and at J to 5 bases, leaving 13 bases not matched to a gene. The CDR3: CASSPGGTRGRETQYF. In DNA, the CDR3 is TGTGCCAGTAGTCCCGGCGGGACTAGGGGTCGGGAGACCCAGTACTTC.

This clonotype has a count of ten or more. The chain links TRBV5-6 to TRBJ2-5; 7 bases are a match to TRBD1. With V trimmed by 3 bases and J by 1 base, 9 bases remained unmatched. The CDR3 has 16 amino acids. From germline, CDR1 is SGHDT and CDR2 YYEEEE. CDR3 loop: CASSSDTGDSQETQYF. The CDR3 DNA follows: TGTGCCAGCAGCTCGGATACAGGGGATTCCCAAGAGACCCAGTACTTC.